The text below deals with one T cell receptor (beta chain). The count of this clone is one. The target of this receptor is not known. No clone much larger than this one lies a single base away; base qualities are absent. This sample was taken from a study of T cell responses to AZD1222 COVID-19 vaccine (TCRdb year 2021). Background for the entire study: A total of 233 trial participants underwent TCR sequencing, of whom about 200 had received two doses of AZD1222 and some 25 had received two doses of the MenACWY control vaccine. Trial participants were enrolled into age subgroups of 18-55, 56-69 and 70-plus years, which contained approximately 150, 30 and 60 TCR-sequenced participants, respectively.

The sample's time point label is to be understood as: about 28 days (+/-7) after the second vaccine dose. AZD1222 recipients given second doses at about 4 weeks or at about 12 weeks were pooled, since spike-specific TCR depth and breadth were not found to differ between the two schedules. Vaccinee samples came from UK trials COV001 and COV002, including a single-blind randomized controlled phase 2/3 trial of AZD1222 (ChAdOx1 nCoV-19) in healthy adults. For TCRbeta chain sequencing, PBMC samples from trial participants were taken at day 0 and at day 28 after the second dose. What the authors observed across the whole study: Because no samples from the day 14 peak response were available, repertoires could be characterized only after the peak T cell response. Conclusions about previously exposed vaccinees were limited because only a handful of AZD1222 recipients were SARS-CoV-2 seropositive at baseline. Nearly half of unique spike-specific TCRs reportedly recognized epitopes outside regions mutated in the B.1.351 and B.1.1.7 variants. A significant rise in spike-specific TCR breadth and depth was observed after two AZD1222 doses relative to day 0 and relative to MenACWY recipients. In the small 56-69-year group, the increase in depth fell short of significance, most likely because of low power. Participants were mostly white British and included more females than males, and it was suggested by the authors that clonal diversity may have been underestimated. The vaccine-associated CD4 TCRs covered the entire spike protein, and the dominant responses fell in regions 160-218 and 743-854.

The CDR3 regions of human TCRbeta chains were analyzed by immunosequencing. Regarding the original processing steps: Repertoire TCRs were checked for matches against a reference library of SARS-CoV-2-specific TCRs that had been generated using the MIRA antigen-specificity platform. Breadth was defined as the fraction of unique TCRs that were SARS-CoV-2-associated, and depth was defined as the fraction of total T cells that were SARS-CoV-2-associated. Each spike-specific TCR was assigned to its reactive spike region and to a CD4 or CD8 class using the MIRA data. Log10-transformed breadth and depth values were compared by one-way ANOVA with Sidak's multiple comparisons tests. TCRdb provides this immuneACCESS table in a form limited to in-frame rearrangements. Some clones are lacking; in checked studies, under half of them reflect an unresolved V gene, and why the rest are absent is not known. V, J and clone size reflect that table, while D and trimming were determined from the DNA. The sample table holds about 120,000 clones, of which about 94% were seen once. The ten largest clones represent roughly 3.1% of the sample.

This receptor was identified in an adult who received the AZD1222 COVID-19 vaccine. Specimen: peripheral blood, collected 28 days after the second AZD1222 dose.

The CDR3 in this case is CAWRATGLLNQPQHF. The bases read TGTGCCTGGAGGGCTACTGGACTCCTCAATCAGCCCCAGCATTTT. The rearranged chain carries TRBV30 and TRBJ1-5, with no confident D gene call. Trimming removed 3 bases from V and 3 bases from J, leaving 15 bases between the germline ends. The germline V gene (reference sequence) gives CDR1 as GTSNPN and CDR2 as SVGIG. From the cysteine up to the phenylalanine, the CDR3 has a length of 15 residues. The retained sequence is limited to the CDR3, 45 bases, with the frame set at the first base. The full variable domain, completed from the reference TRBV30 and TRBJ1-5 proteins outside the CDR3, reads SQTIHQWPATLVQPVGSPLSLECTVEGTSNPNLYWYRQAAGRGLQLLFYSVGIGQISSEVPQNLSASRPQDRQFILSSKKLLLSDSGFYLCAWRATGLLNQPQHFGDGTRLSIL.